This T cell receptor beta chain was recorded in a study of blood T cell repertoires in COVID-19. About the study: Sites in the United States, Italy and Spain provided acute and convalescent COVID-19 samples. The cDNA or gDNA used as material had been derived from T cells, B-cell-depleted T cells, or PBMCs.

V lost 5 bases and J lost 2; bases outside the gene matches: 8. Germline CDR1 MDHEN, CDR2 SYDVKM. The CDR3 is 16 residues long. As handled by the study authors: Reference gene primers were amplified, and this amplification served to estimate nucleated cell counts. Here immunoSEQ multiplex PCR was the method, and the copy in TCRdb shows in-frame clones only, minus some. That table gives V, J and clone size, and the DNA gave D and trimming. There are about 78,000 clones in the sample; roughly 90% occur only once, and under 0.8% lies in the top ten. V and J are TRBV28 and TRBJ2-7; 11 positions agree with TRBD2. The sample was peripheral blood. The sequence was obtained from a woman of 80 years or more with acute or convalescent COVID-19. DNA for the CDR3: TGTGCCAGCAGTACCCCGGGTAGCGGGAGGGCCTACGAGCAGTACTTC. Amino acids: CASSTPGSGRAYEQYF.